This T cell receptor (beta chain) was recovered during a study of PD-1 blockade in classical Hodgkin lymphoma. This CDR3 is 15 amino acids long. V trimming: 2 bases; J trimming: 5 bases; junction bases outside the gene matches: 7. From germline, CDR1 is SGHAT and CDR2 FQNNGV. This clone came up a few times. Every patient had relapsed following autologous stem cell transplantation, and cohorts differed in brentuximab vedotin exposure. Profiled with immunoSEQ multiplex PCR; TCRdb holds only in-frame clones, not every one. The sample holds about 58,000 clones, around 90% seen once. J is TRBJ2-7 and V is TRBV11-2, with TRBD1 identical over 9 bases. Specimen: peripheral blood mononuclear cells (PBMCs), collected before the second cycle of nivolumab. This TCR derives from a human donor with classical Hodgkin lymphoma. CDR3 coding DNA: TGTGCCAGCAGCTTATCCGGGACAGGGTACGACGAGCAGTACTTC. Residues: CASSLSGTGYDEQYF.